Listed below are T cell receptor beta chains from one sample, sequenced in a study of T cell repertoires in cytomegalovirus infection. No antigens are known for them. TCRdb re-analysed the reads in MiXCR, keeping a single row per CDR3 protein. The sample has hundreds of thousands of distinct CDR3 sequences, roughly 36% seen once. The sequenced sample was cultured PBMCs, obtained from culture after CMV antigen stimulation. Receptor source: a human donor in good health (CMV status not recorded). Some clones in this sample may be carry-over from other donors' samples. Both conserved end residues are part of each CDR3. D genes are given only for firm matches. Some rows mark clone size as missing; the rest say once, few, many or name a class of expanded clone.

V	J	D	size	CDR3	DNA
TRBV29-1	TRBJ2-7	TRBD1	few	CSVSGGLGEQYF	TGCAGCGTCTCAGGGGGTCTAGGCGAGCAGTACTTC
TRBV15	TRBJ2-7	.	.	CATSKPVLDEQYF	TGTGCCACCAGCAAACCCGTATTGGACGAGCAGTACTTC
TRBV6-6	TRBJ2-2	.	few	CASSRLGRELFF	TGTGCCAGCAGCCGGCTCGGGCGGGAGCTGTTTTTT
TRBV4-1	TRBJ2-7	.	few	CASSPLGDTTYEQYF	TGTGCCAGCAGCCCTCTTGGGGACACCACCTACGAGCAGTACTTC
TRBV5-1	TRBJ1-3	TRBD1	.	CASSRTGTPSGNTIYF	TGCGCCAGCAGCCGGACAGGGACTCCTTCTGGAAACACCATATATTTT
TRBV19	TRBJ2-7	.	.	CASSSRDTASYEQYF	TGTGCCAGTAGTAGCCGGGACACCGCCTCCTACGAGCAGTACTTC
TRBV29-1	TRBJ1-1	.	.	CSAEKHTEAFF	TGCAGCGCCGAGAAGCACACTGAAGCTTTCTTT
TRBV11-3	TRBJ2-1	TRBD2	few	CASSLRLAGAVEQFF	TGTGCCAGCAGCTTAAGACTAGCGGGAGCTGTTGAGCAGTTCTTC
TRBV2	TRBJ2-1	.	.	CASMGSLVEQFF	TGTGCCAGCATGGGGAGCCTAGTTGAGCAGTTCTTC
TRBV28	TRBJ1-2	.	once	CASSLLTAPGYTF	TGTGCCAGCAGTTTATTAACAGCTCCGGGCTACACCTTC